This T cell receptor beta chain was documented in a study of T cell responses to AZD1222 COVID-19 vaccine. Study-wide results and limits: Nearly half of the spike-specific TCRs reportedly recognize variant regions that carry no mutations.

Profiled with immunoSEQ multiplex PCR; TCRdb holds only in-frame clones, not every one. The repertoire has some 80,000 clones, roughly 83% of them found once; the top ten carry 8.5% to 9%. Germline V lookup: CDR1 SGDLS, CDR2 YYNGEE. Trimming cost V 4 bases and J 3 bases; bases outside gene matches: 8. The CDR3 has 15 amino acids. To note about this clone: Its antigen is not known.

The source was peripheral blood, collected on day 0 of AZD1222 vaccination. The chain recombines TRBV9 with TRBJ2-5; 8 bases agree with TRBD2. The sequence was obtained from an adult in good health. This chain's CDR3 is CASSTGTRGEETQYF. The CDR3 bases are TGTGCCAGCAGCACTGGGACTAGAGGGGAAGAGACCCAGTACTTC.